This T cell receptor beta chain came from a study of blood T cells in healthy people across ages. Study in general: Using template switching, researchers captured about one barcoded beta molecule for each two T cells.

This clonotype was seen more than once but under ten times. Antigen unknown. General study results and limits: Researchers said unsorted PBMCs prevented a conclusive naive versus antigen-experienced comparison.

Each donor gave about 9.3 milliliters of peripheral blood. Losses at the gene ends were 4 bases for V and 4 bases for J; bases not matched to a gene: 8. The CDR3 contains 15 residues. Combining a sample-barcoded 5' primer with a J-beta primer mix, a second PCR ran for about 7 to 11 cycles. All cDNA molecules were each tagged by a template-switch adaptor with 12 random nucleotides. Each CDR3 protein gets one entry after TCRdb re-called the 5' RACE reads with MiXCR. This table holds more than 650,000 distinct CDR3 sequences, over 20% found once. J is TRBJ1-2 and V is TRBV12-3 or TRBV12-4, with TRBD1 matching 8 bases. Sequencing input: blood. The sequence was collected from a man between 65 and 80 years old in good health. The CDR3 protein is CASSSSTGVGYGYTF. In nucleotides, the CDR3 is TGTGCCAGCAGTTCCTCGACAGGGGTGGGCTATGGCTACACCTTC.